These 27 T cell receptor beta chains share one sample of origin, sequenced in a study of early T cells in non-severe SARS-CoV-2 infection. TCRdb fed the 5' RACE reads into MiXCR, producing one record per CDR3 protein. The sample yields 60,000 to 90,000 distinct CDR3 sequences, around a tenth seen once. Specimen: whole blood. Every receptor here comes from an adult who was a healthcare worker with PCR-confirmed SARS-CoV-2 infection or an uninfected control (not recorded which).

V is TRBV10-3 and J is TRBJ2-7; 9 bases fit TRBD1. The trim removed 10 bases at V and 3 bases at J, leaving 7 bases unmatched. The CDR3 consists of 13 residues. From germline, CDR1 is ENHRY and CDR2 SYGVKD. DNA of the CDR3: TGTGCCAACGGACAGGGGACGAGCTACGAGCAGTACTTC. Protein: CANGQGTSYEQYF.

This clonotype showed up just a few times. V is TRBV6-4 and J is TRBJ2-1; D gene ambiguous. V was cut by 4 bases and J by 3 bases, with 16 bases left in between. The CDR3 covers 16 residues. Germline V CDR1 and CDR2: MRHNA, SNTAGT. This CDR3 is CASSVIGPDHYNEQFF. In DNA form, the CDR3 reads TGTGCCAGCAGTGTAATCGGGCCTGATCACTACAATGAGCAGTTCTTC.

This clonotype was counted at least ten times. V gene TRBV29-1 combines with J gene TRBJ2-5; a weak D match, TRBD1 (6 bases). V lost 7 bases and J 4 bases, leaving 10 bases between the germline ends. The V gene's germline CDR1 is SQVTM and CDR2 ANQGSEA. This CDR3 has 11 amino acids. Here the CDR3 reads CSARGGETQYF. Written as DNA, the CDR3 is TGCAGCGCCAGGGGCGGAGAGACCCAGTACTTC.

This clonotype was seen more than once but under ten times. V is TRBV25-1 and J is TRBJ2-3; D remains unclear. Looked up from germline, CDR1 is MGHDK and CDR2 is SYGVNS. V was trimmed by 6 bases and J by 6 bases, leaving 13 bases between them. The CDR3 has 13 residues. The CDR3 reads CASSYDQADTQYF. In DNA form, the CDR3 reads TGTGCCAGCAGCTACGATCAGGCGGATACGCAGTATTTT.

In this sample, this clonotype turned up many times. The V and J genes are TRBV6-1 and TRBJ2-3, with 10 bases identical to TRBD1. CDR3 length equals 18 residues. Germline values: CDR1 MNHNS, CDR2 SASEGT. V shed 5 bases and J 2 bases; nucleotides not matched to a gene: 13. The CDR3 sequence: CASSSTPGTGDPTDTQYF. The CDR3 DNA follows: TGTGCCAGCAGTTCCACCCCGGGGACAGGGGATCCCACAGATACGCAGTATTTT.

Many counts were recorded for this clonotype. V and J are TRBV25-1 and TRBJ2-7, with D hard to call. Germline assignment: CDR1 MGHDK and CDR2 SYGVNS. Between the trimmed V and J ends, which lost 4 bases and 3 bases, there was a span of 4 bases. The CDR3 sequence is 11 residues long. CDR3 sequence reads: CASSGGYEQYF. The CDR3 nucleotides are TGTGCCAGCAGTGGGGGCTACGAGCAGTACTTC.

This clonotype has ten or more counts. J is TRBJ1-1 and V is TRBV28, with D tentatively TRBD1 (6 bases). The ends were cut back, 4 bases at V and 11 bases at J, with 14 bases in the middle. CDR3 size: 12 residues. Germline V gene data show CDR1 as MDHEN and CDR2 as SYDVKM. The CDR3: CASSSKGVGAFF. The DNA for the CDR3 is TGTGCCAGCAGTTCAAAGGGGGTGGGCGCTTTCTTT.

The chain carries TRBV4-1 and TRBJ2-7; D is possibly TRBD1 (5 bases). The V end was cut by 1 base, the J end by 0 bases, with 10 bases between. Germline V gives CDR1 MGHRA, CDR2 YSYEKL. This CDR3 is built from 15 residues. The CDR3 nucleotides are TGCGCCAGCAGCCAAGTTAGGGGCTCCTCCTACGAGCAGTACTTC. This sequence encodes CASSQVRGSSYEQYF.

This clonotype was seen a few times. The CDR3 region has the DNA TGTGCCAGCAGCTTACCACAGAGGCGATACTCTGGGGCCAACGTCCTGACTTTC. This sequence encodes CASSLPQRRYSGANVLTF. The chain uses TRBV7-9 and TRBJ2-6; D is unclear. Germline-derived CDR1 and CDR2 are SEHNR and FQNEAQ (reference sequence). The CDR3 has 18 amino acids. V gave up 2 bases and J gave up 0 bases, with 14 bases separating them.

This clonotype is deemed medium-sized. The chain carries TRBV20-1 and TRBJ2-5; 15 bases align to TRBD2. V shed 0 bases, J shed 4 bases, and the junction held 9 bases outside the gene matches. In germline, CDR1 is DFQATT, CDR2 SNEGSKA (reference sequence). The CDR3 extends over 18 amino acids. Here the CDR3 reads CSARDSEGLAGGLETQYF. CDR3 DNA: TGCAGTGCTAGAGACTCCGAGGGACTAGCGGGAGGCCTAGAGACCCAGTACTTC.

This clonotype was seen a handful of times. The V and J genes are TRBV12-3 or TRBV12-4 and TRBJ1-3; D ambiguous. Trimming took off 3 bases at V and 4 bases at J, with 4 bases between the two ends. The length of the CDR3 is 12 residues. As DNA, the CDR3 is TGTGCCAGCAGTTTCGAGGGAAACACCATATATTTT. It specifies CASSFEGNTIYF.

This clonotype appeared a few times. This chain joins TRBV28 and TRBJ2-7; no firm D call. Between the trimmed V and J ends, which lost 8 bases and 0 bases, there was a span of 17 bases. In germline, CDR1 is MDHEN, CDR2 SYDVKM. This CDR3 comprises 15 residues. DNA of the CDR3: TGTGCCAGCCTCGAAAGTCTAGGGCTCTCCTACGAGCAGTACTTC. Protein sequence: CASLESLGLSYEQYF. Full variable domain (outside the CDR3, taken from reference TRBV28 and TRBJ2-7): DVKVTQSSRYLVKRTGEKVFLECVQDMDHENMFWYRQDPGLGLRLIYFSYDVKMKEKGDIPEGYSVSREKKERFSLILESASTNQTSMYLCASLESLGLSYEQYFGPGTRLTVT.

This clonotype was counted ten times or more. J is TRBJ1-2 and V is TRBV28; 7 bases are a match to TRBD1. Germline V gene lookup returns CDR1 MDHEN and CDR2 SYDVKM. The CDR3 has 14 residues. V gave up 5 bases and J gave up 2 bases; unmatched junction bases: 5. CDR3 coding DNA: TGTGCCAGCAGTACACCGACAGGGAACTATGGCTACACCTTC. Amino acid sequence: CASSTPTGNYGYTF.

This clonotype was seen ten or more times. The CDR3, as DNA: TGTGCCAGCACCCGCTCAGCGGTTGATGAGCAGTTCTTC. Its translation is CASTRSAVDEQFF. J is TRBJ2-1 and V is TRBV3-1; a weak D match, TRBD2 (5 bases). The CDR3 consists of 13 residues. Germline V gene lookup returns CDR1 LGHDT and CDR2 YNNKEL (reference sequence). V was clipped by 7 bases and J by 8 bases, with 15 bases between them.

This clonotype has a handful of counts. The chain uses TRBV19 and TRBJ2-3; possible D gene TRBD1, 6 bases. Germline CDR1 and CDR2: LNHDA and SQIVND (reference sequence). CDR3 length: 14 amino acids. Between the trimmed V and J ends, which lost 1 base and 6 bases, there was a span of 11 bases. CDR3 amino acids: CASSIAWTVDTQYF. CDR3 nucleotide sequence: TGTGCCAGTAGTATAGCCTGGACAGTTGATACGCAGTATTTT.

This clonotype has a count of ten or more. V and J are TRBV11-2 and TRBJ2-4; TRBD1 agrees at 8 bases. Germline CDR1 and CDR2: SGHAT and FQNNGV. After removal of 5 bases from V and 8 bases from J, the junction contained 11 bases not matched to a gene. There are 15 residues in the CDR3. CDR3 DNA: TGTGCCAGCAGCCCCCGCCCCGGGACAGGTGACATTCAGTACTTC. Residues: CASSPRPGTGDIQYF.

The chain recombines TRBV7-2 with TRBJ2-1; D is tentatively TRBD1 or TRBD2 (6 bases each). The CDR3 sequence is 15 residues long. The V gene lost 7 bases and the J gene lost 0 bases, with 13 bases spanning the gap. Germline assignment: CDR1 SGHTA and CDR2 FQGNSA. The CDR3 DNA reads TGTGCCAGCAACAGGGACTCGAGCTCCTACAATGAGCAGTTCTTC. Protein: CASNRDSSSYNEQFF.

As for this clonotype: A much larger clonotype is one base distant, so this may be a read error. This rearrangement joins TRBV6-6 to TRBJ2-2; 12 bases agree with TRBD2. Germline V gives CDR1 MNHNY, CDR2 SVGAGI (reference sequence). The length of the CDR3 is 16 residues. The CDR3 DNA is TGTGCCAGCAGCCCGGCTAGCGGGGGGGGACCCGGGGAGCTGTCTTTT. It translates to CASSPASGGGPGELSF.

The chain recombines TRBV11-2 with TRBJ2-1; possibly TRBD2 for D (5 bases). V shed 3 bases and J shed 9 bases, with 12 bases lying between them. CDR1 is SGHAT and CDR2 is FQNNGV in the germline V gene. The CDR3 consists of 13 residues. The CDR3 is CASSFRGSGEQFF. In DNA, the CDR3 is TGTGCCAGCAGCTTTCGGGGAAGCGGTGAGCAGTTCTTC.

This clonotype was picked up a small number of times. The chain employs TRBV20-1 and TRBJ1-1; unclear D gene. Between the trimmed V and J ends, which lost 4 bases and 5 bases, there was a span of 11 bases. Germline assignment: CDR1 DFQATT and CDR2 SNEGSKA (reference sequence). The CDR3 sequence is 12 residues long. Here the CDR3 reads CSANPRGTEAFF. The CDR3, as DNA: TGCAGTGCTAACCCCAGAGGTACTGAAGCTTTCTTT.

This clonotype was recorded a few times. The chain is built from TRBV7-3 and TRBJ2-3; 8 bases fit TRBD1. J lost 5 bases, V lost 5 bases, and 3 bases had no gene match. The CDR3 consists of 13 residues. Germline lookup yields CDR1 SGHTA and CDR2 FQGTGA. The CDR3 here is CASSPDRGDTQYF. The CDR3 nucleotides are TGTGCCAGCAGCCCCGACAGGGGAGATACGCAGTATTTT. Drawing the rest from reference TRBV7-3 and TRBJ2-3, the complete variable domain is GAGVSQTPSNKVTEKGKYVELRCDPISGHTALYWYRQSLGQGPEFLIYFQGTGAADDSGLPNDRFFAVRPEGSVSTLKIQRTERGDSAVYLCASSPDRGDTQYFGPGTRLTVL.

This clonotype was counted once. The J gene is TRBJ2-2, the V gene TRBV3-1; D gene uncertain. Trimming stripped 3 bases from V and 6 bases from J, with 2 bases between. CDR1 and CDR2 (germline): LGHDT, YNNKEL (reference sequence). The CDR3 totals 11 residues. Here the CDR3 DNA reads TGTGCCAGCAGCCATTCCGGGGAGCTGTTTTTT. Protein sequence: CASSHSGELFF.

CDR3 protein: CASRDLLGTSGVNEQFF. As DNA, the CDR3 is TGTGCCAGCAGGGATTTGCTCGGGACTAGCGGGGTCAATGAGCAGTTCTTC. This chain connects TRBV2 to TRBJ2-1, with 13 bases lining up with TRBD2. CDR3 length: 17 amino acids. With 6 bases clipped from V and 6 bases from J, the junction kept 11 bases outside the gene matches. Germline values: CDR1 SNHLY, CDR2 FYNNEI.

This clonotype came up many times. This chain connects TRBV6-5 to TRBJ2-1; D is unresolved. The CDR3 is made up of 14 amino acids. CDR1 MNHEY and CDR2 SVGAGI come from the germline V gene. V lost 5 bases, J lost 4 bases, and 12 bases lay in between. The CDR3 spells CASSTPTRYNEQFF. The CDR3 coding sequence is TGTGCCAGCAGTACCCCCACTCGTTACAATGAGCAGTTCTTC.

The chain recombines TRBV28 with TRBJ2-7; 7 bases are a match to TRBD1. This CDR3 is 14 amino acids long. V was pared by 5 bases and J by 3 bases, with 7 bases of the junction left unmatched. Germline V CDR1 and CDR2: MDHEN, SYDVKM. CDR3 nucleotide sequence: TGTGCCAGCAGTGGGACAGCAACAAGCTACGAGCAGTACTTC. This codes for CASSGTATSYEQYF.

This clonotype was found many times. This chain connects TRBV7-9 to TRBJ1-4, with D perhaps matching TRBD1 (5 bases). The V end was cut by 5 bases, the J end by 8 bases, with 21 bases between. The CDR3 runs 16 residues. Germline CDR1 reads SEHNR; CDR2 reads FQNEAQ (reference sequence). The CDR3 DNA reads TGTGCCAGCAGCCCTAAGACCGGGGCAGGGAGGGAAAAACTGTTTTTT. This translates into CASSPKTGAGREKLFF.

This clonotype was detected many times. The genes are TRBV21-1 and TRBJ2-7; the DNA was not used to check the table's D call, TRBD2. TRBV21-1 is recorded as a pseudogene. The length of the CDR3 is 13 residues. CDR3 nucleotides: TGTGCCAGCAGCAAGAATGCGGGAAACTTGCAGTACTTC. It is translated as CASSKNAGNLQYF.